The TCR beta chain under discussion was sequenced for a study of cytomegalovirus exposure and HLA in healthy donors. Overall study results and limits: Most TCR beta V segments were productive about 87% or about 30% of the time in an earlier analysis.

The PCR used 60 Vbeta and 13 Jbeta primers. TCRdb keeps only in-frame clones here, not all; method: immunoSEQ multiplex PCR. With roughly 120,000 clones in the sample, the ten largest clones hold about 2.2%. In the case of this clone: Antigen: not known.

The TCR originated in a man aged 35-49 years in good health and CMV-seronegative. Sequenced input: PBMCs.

CDR3 nucleotide sequence: TGTGCCAGCAGCTCGGACTTGGGTGCTTTCTTT. Encoded protein: CASSSDLGAFF. The chain has TRBV5-6 and TRBJ1-1; no firm D call. CDR1 and CDR2 (germline): SGHDT, YYEEEE. The CDR3 spans 11 residues. The V end lost 3 bases, the J end lost 11 bases, and 11 bases lay between the germline ends. The full variable domain, rest sourced from reference TRBV5-6 and TRBJ1-1, is DAGVTQSPTHLIKTRGQQVTLRCSPKSGHDTVSWYQQALGQGPQFIFQYYEEEERQRGNFPDRFSGHQFPNYSSELNVNALLLGDSALYLCASSSDLGAFFGQGTRLTVV.